This section outlines one T cell receptor (beta chain) sequence together with its context. Data came from immunoSEQ multiplex PCR; TCRdb stores just in-frame clones and leaves some out. The table lists more than 150,000 clones, about nine tenths of them singletons, with less than 2.5% in the top ten. The CDR3 has 15 amino acids. Trimming shortened V by 3 bases and J by 7 bases, and 13 bases separated the two germline ends. Germline-derived CDR1 and CDR2 are MNHEY and SMNVEV (reference sequence). This record belongs to a study of T cell responses to AZD1222 COVID-19 vaccine. The sequence was collected from an adult who received the AZD1222 COVID-19 vaccine. The sequenced sample was peripheral blood, obtained 28 days after the second AZD1222 dose. The V and J genes are TRBV27 and TRBJ1-6, with D unresolved. The CDR3 reads CASSFGYHENSPLHF. DNA of the CDR3: TGTGCCAGCAGTTTTGGGTACCACGAAAATTCACCCCTCCACTTT.